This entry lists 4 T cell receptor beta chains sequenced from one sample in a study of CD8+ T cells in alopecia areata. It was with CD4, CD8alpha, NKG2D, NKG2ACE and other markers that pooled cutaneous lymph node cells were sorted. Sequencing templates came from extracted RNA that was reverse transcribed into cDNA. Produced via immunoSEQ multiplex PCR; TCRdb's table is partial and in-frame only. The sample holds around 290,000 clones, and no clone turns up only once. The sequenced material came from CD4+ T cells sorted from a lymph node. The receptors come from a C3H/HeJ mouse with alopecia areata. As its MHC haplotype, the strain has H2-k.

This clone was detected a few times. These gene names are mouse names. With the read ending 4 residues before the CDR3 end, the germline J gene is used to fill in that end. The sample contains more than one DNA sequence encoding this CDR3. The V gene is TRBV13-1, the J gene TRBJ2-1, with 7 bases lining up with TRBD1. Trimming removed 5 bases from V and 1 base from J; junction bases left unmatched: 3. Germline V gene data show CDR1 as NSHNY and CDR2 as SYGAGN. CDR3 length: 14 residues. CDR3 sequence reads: CASRETGNYAEQFF. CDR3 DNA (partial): TGTGCCAGCAGGGAGACAGGGAACTATGCT.

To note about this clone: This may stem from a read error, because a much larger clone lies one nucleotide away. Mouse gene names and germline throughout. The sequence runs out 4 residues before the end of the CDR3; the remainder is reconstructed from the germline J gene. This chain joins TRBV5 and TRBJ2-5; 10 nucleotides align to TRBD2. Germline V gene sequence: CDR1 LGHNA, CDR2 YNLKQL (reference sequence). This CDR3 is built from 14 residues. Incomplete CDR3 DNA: TGTGCCAGCAGCCACGACTGGGGGGAAGAC. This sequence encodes CASSHDWGED. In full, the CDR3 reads CASSHDWGEDTQYF.

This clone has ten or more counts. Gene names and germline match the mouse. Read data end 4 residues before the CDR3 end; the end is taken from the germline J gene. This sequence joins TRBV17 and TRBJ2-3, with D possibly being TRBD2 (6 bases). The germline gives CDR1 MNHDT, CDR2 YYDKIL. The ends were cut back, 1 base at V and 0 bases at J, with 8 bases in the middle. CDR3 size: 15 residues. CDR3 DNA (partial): TGTGCTAGCAGTAGAGCAGGGACTAGTGCAGAA. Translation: CASSRAGTSAE. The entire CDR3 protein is CASSRAGTSAETLYF. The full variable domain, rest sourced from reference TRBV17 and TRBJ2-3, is DTTVKQNPRYKLARVGKPVNLICSQTMNHDTMYWYQKKPNQAPKLLLFYYDKILNREADTFEKFQSSRPNNSFCSLYIGSAGLEYSAMYLCASSRAGTSAETLYFGSGTRLTVL.

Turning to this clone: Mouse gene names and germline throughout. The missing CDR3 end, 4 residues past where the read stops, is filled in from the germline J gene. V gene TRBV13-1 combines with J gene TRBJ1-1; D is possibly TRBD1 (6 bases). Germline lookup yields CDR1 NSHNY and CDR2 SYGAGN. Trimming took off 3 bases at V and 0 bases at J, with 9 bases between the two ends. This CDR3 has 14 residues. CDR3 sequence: CASSGGHTNTEVFF. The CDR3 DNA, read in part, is TGTGCCAGCAGTGGGGGACACACAAACACA.